Below are 4 T cell receptor beta chains sequenced from a single sample in a study of blood T cell repertoires in COVID-19. This table comes from immunoSEQ multiplex PCR, and its TCRdb copy is limited to in-frame clones, with some not included. The sample includes some 90,000 clones, 89% seen only once; the top ten take around 8.6%. The sample comprised peripheral blood. The receptor set was obtained from a man over 45 with acute or convalescent COVID-19.

The CDR3 DNA is TGCACCAGCAGCCAAGATGCGGTGTTGGCCGGGACAGAGAACACTGAAGCTTTCTTT. Encoded protein: CTSSQDAVLAGTENTEAFF. The chain recombines TRBV1 with TRBJ1-1; TRBD1, the D gene given by the table, was not confirmed from the DNA. TRBV1 is recorded as a pseudogene. The CDR3 sequence is 19 residues long.

The chain links TRBV27 to TRBJ2-2; D remains ambiguous. V lost 10 bases and J lost 11, with 8 bases in between. The CDR3 has 9 amino acids. Per the germline V gene, CDR1 is MNHEY and CDR2 is SMNVEV (reference sequence). CDR3 DNA sequence: TGTGCCATCACGGGTGAGCTGTTTTTT. The encoded protein is CAITGELFF.

The rearrangement links TRBV5-4 to TRBJ2-3, with 12 bases aligning to TRBD1. V lost 0 bases and J lost 3; bases outside the gene matches: 5. The CDR3 loop spans 17 amino acids. The V gene's germline CDR1 is SGHNT and CDR2 YYREEE (reference sequence). The CDR3 region is CASSLGGQGASTDTQYF. CDR3 nucleotides: TGTGCCAGCAGCTTGGGGGGACAGGGGGCGTCGACAGATACGCAGTATTTT.

The genes are TRBV2 and TRBJ2-4; TRBD2 matches 7 bases. Germline loops: CDR1 SNHLY, CDR2 FYNNEI. The V and J ends lost 4 bases and 6 bases, in that order; junction bases with no gene match: 3. CDR3 size: 13 residues. In DNA, the CDR3 is TGTGCCAGCAGTGCAACGGGGGGAAACATTCAGTACTTC. Translation: CASSATGGNIQYF.